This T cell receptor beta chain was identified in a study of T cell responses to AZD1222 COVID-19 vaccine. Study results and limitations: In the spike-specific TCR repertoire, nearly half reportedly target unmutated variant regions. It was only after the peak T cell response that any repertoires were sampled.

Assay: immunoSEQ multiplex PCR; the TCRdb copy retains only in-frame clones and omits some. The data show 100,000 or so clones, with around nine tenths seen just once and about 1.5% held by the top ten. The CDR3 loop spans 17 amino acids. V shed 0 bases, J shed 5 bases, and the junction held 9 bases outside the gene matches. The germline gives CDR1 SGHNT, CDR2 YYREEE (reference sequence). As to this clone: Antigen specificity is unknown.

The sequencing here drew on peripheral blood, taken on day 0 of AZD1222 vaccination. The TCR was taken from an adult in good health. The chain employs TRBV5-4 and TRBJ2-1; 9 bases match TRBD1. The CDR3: CASSLELSGQGNNEQFF. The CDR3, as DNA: TGTGCCAGCAGCTTGGAGTTATCGGGACAGGGTAACAATGAGCAGTTCTTC. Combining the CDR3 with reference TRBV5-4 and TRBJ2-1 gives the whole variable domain ETGVTQSPTHLIKTRGQQVTLRCSSQSGHNTVSWYQQALGQGPQFIFQYYREEENGRGNFPPRFSGLQFPNYSSELNVNALELDDSALYLCASSLELSGQGNNEQFFGPGTRLTVL.